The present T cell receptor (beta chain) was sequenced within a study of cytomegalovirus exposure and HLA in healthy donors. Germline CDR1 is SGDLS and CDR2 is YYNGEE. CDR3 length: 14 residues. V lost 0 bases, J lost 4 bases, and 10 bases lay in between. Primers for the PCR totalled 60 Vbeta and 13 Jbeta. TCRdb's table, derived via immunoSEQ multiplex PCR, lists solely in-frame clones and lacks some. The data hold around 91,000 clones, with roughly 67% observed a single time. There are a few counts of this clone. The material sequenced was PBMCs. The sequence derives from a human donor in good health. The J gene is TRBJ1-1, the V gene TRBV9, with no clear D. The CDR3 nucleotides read TGTGCCAGCAGCGTAGACACGGCGGGCACTGAAGCTTTCTTT. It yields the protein CASSVDTAGTEAFF.